This TCR beta chain was retrieved from a study of preoperative IRX-2 immunotherapy in early breast cancer (dated by TCRdb to the late 2010s). The treatment or condition label of this sample denotes: preoperative locoregional IRX-2 cytokine immunotherapy. The samples were obtained from a phase Ib study in which preoperative, locoregional IRX-2 cytokine immunotherapy intended to prime immune responses was tested. Before surgery, IRX-2 was given to the donors, who were patients with early-stage breast cancer. Libraries were made using the immunoSEQ multiplex PCR assay. Imported from immuneACCESS, the table was reduced by TCRdb to in-frame sequences with V and J called. These copies leave out some clones; in studies compared against another copy, an unresolved V gene accounts for under half, and the cause of the remainder is not known. The sample contains about 23,000 clones, about 95% of them found a single time. The top ten clones comprise around 15% of the sample.

As encoded in the germline V gene (reference sequence), CDR1 is LNHDA while CDR2 is SQIVND. V and J are trimmed by 10 bases and 6 bases, and the gene matches miss 13 bases of the junction. Spanning cysteine to phenylalanine, the CDR3 consists of 17 amino acids. Here the CDR3 DNA is all that survives: 51 bases in frame from base 1. To note about this clone: Its antigen is not yet known. One base away there is no much larger clone; base qualities are not given.

Here the sequenced sample was tumor tissue, taken after IRX-2 immunotherapy. This clonotype originated in a human donor with breast cancer. The rearranged segments are TRBV19 and TRBJ2-2, with TRBD2 matching 14 junction bases. The nucleotide sequence is given as TGTGCCAACCCGGGACTAGCGGGGGTTGGAGAGTCCGGGGAGCTGTTTTTT. Its coded protein is CANPGLAGVGESGELFF.